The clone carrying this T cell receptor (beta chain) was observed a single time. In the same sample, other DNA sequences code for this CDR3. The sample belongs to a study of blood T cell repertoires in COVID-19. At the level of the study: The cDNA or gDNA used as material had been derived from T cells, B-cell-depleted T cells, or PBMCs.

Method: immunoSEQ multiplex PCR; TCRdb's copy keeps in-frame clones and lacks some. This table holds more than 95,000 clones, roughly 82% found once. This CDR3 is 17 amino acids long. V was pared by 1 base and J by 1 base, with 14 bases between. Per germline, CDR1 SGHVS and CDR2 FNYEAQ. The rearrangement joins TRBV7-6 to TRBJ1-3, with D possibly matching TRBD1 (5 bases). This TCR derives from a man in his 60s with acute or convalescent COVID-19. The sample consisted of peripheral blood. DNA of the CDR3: TGTGCCAGCAGCTTAGGGCAGGGCGTTGGGTCTGGAAACACCATATATTTT. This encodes CASSLGQGVGSGNTIYF. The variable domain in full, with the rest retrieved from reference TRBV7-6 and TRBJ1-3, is GAGVSQSPRYKVTKRGQDVALRCDPISGHVSLYWYRQALGQGPEFLTYFNYEAQQDKSGLPNDRFSAERPEGSISTLTIQRTEQRDSAMYRCASSLGQGVGSGNTIYFGEGSWLTVV.